The rows below give T cell receptor beta chains drawn from one sample of a study of T cell responses to AZD1222 COVID-19 vaccine. The table came from immunoSEQ multiplex PCR; TCRdb's copy has only in-frame clones and leaves some out. Among roughly 70,000 clones listed, roughly 89% were seen once. Specimen: peripheral blood, collected 28 days after the second AZD1222 dose. The receptors originated from an adult who received the AZD1222 COVID-19 vaccine. CDR3s include the opening cysteine and the closing phenylalanine or tryptophan. Fields, in order: D gene, V gene, J gene, clone size, CDR3 protein, CDR3 DNA. The D gene is left open where the match is weak. Size values are once, few and many counts, or a class for expanded clones, and some rows have none.

TRBD2,TRBV30,TRBJ2-1,NA,CAWSGTSRSYNEQFF,TGTGCCTGGAGCGGGACTAGCCGATCCTACAATGAGCAGTTCTTC
NA,TRBV4-2,TRBJ2-3,NA,CASSQDPIRADTQYF,TGTGCCAGCAGCCAAGACCCAATTCGGGCAGATACGCAGTATTTT
NA,TRBV9,TRBJ1-6,NA,CASSVDGGWSSPLHF,TGTGCCAGCAGCGTAGACGGGGGGTGGAGTTCACCCCTCCACTTT
NA,TRBV5-1,TRBJ2-3,NA,CASSFQGIGTDTQYF,TGCGCCAGCAGCTTCCAGGGTATCGGCACAGATACGCAGTATTTT
TRBD1,TRBV27,TRBJ1-6,NA,CASSLSTPTGAMGSPLHF,TGTGCCAGCAGTTTATCGACCCCGACAGGGGCTATGGGTTCACCCCTCCACTTT
NA,TRBV5-1,TRBJ2-7,NA,CASRETMGGEQYF,TGCGCCAGCAGGGAAACGATGGGGGGCGAGCAGTACTTC
TRBD2,TRBV18,TRBJ2-6,NA,CASSPSAGGPDVSGANVLTF,TGTGCCAGCTCACCATCCGCGGGGGGGCCTGACGTCTCTGGGGCTAACGTCCTGACTTTC
NA,TRBV7-2,TRBJ1-6,NA,CASSQDGISLHF,TGTGCCAGCAGCCAGGACGGGATATCCCTCCACTTT
TRBD2,TRBV5-3,TRBJ2-7,NA,CARSPHPSGGTLYEQYF,TGTGCCAGAAGCCCCCACCCTAGCGGGGGGACCCTCTACGAGCAGTACTTC
TRBD1,TRBV7-3,TRBJ2-1,NA,CASSLDRGHNEQFF,TGTGCCAGCAGTCTGGACAGGGGCCACAATGAGCAGTTCTTC
NA,TRBV6-1,TRBJ2-7,NA,CASSDPRGLLEQYF,TGTGCCAGCAGTGACCCCAGGGGTCTTCTCGAGCAGTACTTC
NA,TRBV9,TRBJ2-7,NA,CASSVGIGTVSLYEQYF,TGTGCCAGCAGCGTAGGGATTGGGACCGTTAGTCTGTACGAGCAGTACTTC
TRBD1,TRBV7-9,TRBJ1-2,NA,CASSPRGDRGRPNYGYTF,TGTGCCAGCAGCCCCCGAGGGGACAGGGGGAGGCCTAACTATGGCTACACCTTC
TRBD1,TRBV5-1,TRBJ1-1,once,CASSPKGQGGAEAFF,TGCGCCAGCAGCCCGAAAGGACAGGGTGGGGCTGAAGCTTTCTTT
TRBD2,TRBV11-2,TRBJ2-7,once,CASSWGGGFEQYF,TGTGCCAGCAGCTGGGGGGGAGGTTTCGAGCAGTACTTC
NA,TRBV3-1/TRBV3-2,TRBJ1-5,NA,CASSQGGDLYDNQPQHF,TGTGCCAGCAGCCAAGGGGGGGATCTTTACGACAATCAGCCCCAGCATTTT
TRBD2,TRBV10-1,TRBJ2-3,NA,CASSEGLADTDTQYF,TGCGCCAGCAGCGAGGGACTAGCGGACACAGATACGCAGTATTTT
NA,TRBV29-1,TRBJ2-5,NA,CSVRQETQYF,TGCAGCGTTAGACAAGAGACCCAGTACTTC